Each of the 18 T cell receptor beta chains below was sequenced from the same sample in a study of Ad26.COV2.S vaccination and SARS-CoV-2 variants. Only in-frame clones appear in the TCRdb table, and some are missing; sequencing was by immunoSEQ multiplex PCR. The sample has 500,000 or so clones, 85% to 90% seen once. Indicated treatment: about 20 received Ad26.COV2.S at low or high dose, single or two shots; five or six received placebo; per-sample allocation not given. It was on day 63 after the first vaccine or placebo injection that samples were taken. The sequencing here drew on peripheral blood, taken in a trial of Ad26.COV2.S vaccine versus placebo. All receptors derive from a person between 18 and 65 years old who received the Ad26.COV2.S COVID-19 vaccine or a placebo.

The DNA for the CDR3 is TGTGCCAGCAGTGTCACGACTAGCGCCGCGGGGGACTACGAGCAGTACGTC. The encoded protein is CASSVTTSAAGDYEQYV. This chain uses TRBV2 with TRBJ2-7, with 8 bases matching TRBD2. In germline, CDR1 is SNHLY, CDR2 FYNNEI. This CDR3 is 17 amino acids long. The V segment lost 4 bases and the J segment 3 bases; nucleotides outside the gene matches: 14.

V gene TRBV7-9 combines with J gene TRBJ2-5; D call uncertain. CDR3 length: 14 residues. From germline, CDR1 is SEHNR and CDR2 FQNEAQ (reference sequence). Trimming took 5 bases from V and 4 from J, leaving 14 bases between them. CDR3 bases: TGTGCCAGCAGCCGCACTGGCATAGGAGAGACCCAGTACTTC. It codes for CASSRTGIGETQYF.

V usage is TRBV10-3 and J usage is TRBJ1-6, with D unresolved. The germline V gene encodes CDR1 ENHRY and CDR2 SYGVKD. CDR3 size: 13 residues. V was pared by 5 bases and J by 7 bases, with 9 bases between. The CDR3 nucleotides are TGTGCCATCAGTCGGATACTAAATTCACCCCTCCACTTT. It is translated as CAISRILNSPLHF.

This rearrangement joins TRBV6-5 to TRBJ1-2, with 10 bases that match TRBD1. Germline V gene lookup returns CDR1 MNHEY and CDR2 SVGAGI. V dropped 6 bases and J dropped 6; count of bases not matched to a gene: 10. CDR3 length equals 15 residues. In DNA form, the CDR3 reads TGTGCCAGCAGGTATCCGGGACAGGGGTTCGATGGCTACACCTTC. It translates to CASRYPGQGFDGYTF.

V gene TRBV3-1 (or the pseudogene TRBV3-2) combines with J gene TRBJ2-5; no clear D gene. CDR3 size: 13 residues. Trimming stripped 2 bases from V and 5 bases from J, with 9 bases between. Germline V gives CDR1 LGHDT, CDR2 YNNKEL (reference sequence). The CDR3 DNA is TGTGCCAGCAGCCAACACCCCCGGGAGACCCAGTACTTC. Protein sequence: CASSQHPRETQYF.

This clone was detected only once. This chain connects TRBV5-1 to TRBJ2-6; tentative D call: TRBD2 (5 bases). Germline lookup yields CDR1 SGHRS and CDR2 YFSETQ. Deletions cut 0 bases from V and 0 bases from J, with 13 bases between. The CDR3 is 18 residues long. CDR3 DNA: TGCGCCAGCAGCTTGGGTGGAGGCGTAGCCTCTGGGGCCAACGTCCTGACTTTC. This sequence encodes CASSLGGGVASGANVLTF.

V and J are TRBV9 and TRBJ1-2; no reliable D call. Germline-derived CDR1 and CDR2 are SGDLS and YYNGEE. The CDR3 is made up of 14 amino acids. V lost 4 bases, J lost 5 bases, and 15 bases lay in between. In DNA, the CDR3 is TGTGCCAGCAGCCCGCCCCGAGTCCCATATGGCTACACCTTC. Its protein is CASSPPRVPYGYTF.

The rearrangement uses TRBV4-3 and TRBJ2-1, with D perhaps TRBD1 (5 bases). V was clipped by 4 bases and J by 0 bases, with 13 bases between them. Germline V lookup: CDR1 LGHNA, CDR2 YSLEER. The CDR3 is made up of 16 amino acids. In DNA form, the CDR3 reads TGCGCCAGCAGCCGGAACACAGGTCTCTCCTACAATGAGCAGTTCTTC. Its protein product is CASSRNTGLSYNEQFF.

The chain uses TRBV5-1 and TRBJ1-1; D gene uncertain. The CDR3 is made up of 15 amino acids. Germline-derived CDR1 and CDR2 are SGHRS and YFSETQ. Trimming removed 0 bases at V and 1 base at J, with 10 bases between. The CDR3 sequence is CASSLAPTTNTEAFF. The CDR3 coding sequence is TGCGCCAGCAGCTTGGCCCCGACAACGAACACTGAAGCTTTCTTT.

The V call is TRBV27, the J call TRBJ2-7, with D perhaps TRBD2 (5 bases). Trimming pared 6 bases from V and 4 bases from J, leaving 28 bases between. Germline CDR1 reads MNHEY; CDR2 reads SMNVEV (reference sequence). The CDR3 spans 18 residues. CDR3 DNA sequence: TGTGCCAGCAGACTCGCTCCCCGCCCCCTGGGGAGAGAGTACGAGCAGTACGTC. Translating it yields CASRLAPRPLGREYEQYV.

This chain links TRBV7-2 with TRBJ2-3; D possibly corresponds to TRBD1 (6 bases). This CDR3 spans 11 amino acids. The germline CDR1 and CDR2 sequences are SGHTA and FQGNSA. The CDR3 nucleotides read TGTCTCGGGGAAGGGGGAGATACGCAGTATTTT. It encodes CLGEGGDTQYF.

This chain links TRBV5-1 with TRBJ2-1; tentatively, D is TRBD2 (6 bases). This CDR3 spans 16 amino acids. Germline lookup yields CDR1 SGHRS and CDR2 YFSETQ. V was shortened by 3 bases and J by 0 bases, with 13 bases between the two germline ends. The CDR3 spells CASSYLGGSSYNEQFF. CDR3 DNA sequence: TGCGCCAGCAGCTATTTAGGAGGGAGCTCCTACAATGAGCAGTTCTTC.

This chain links TRBV5-1 with TRBJ2-1; 8 bases match TRBD2. Germline values: CDR1 SGHRS, CDR2 YFSETQ. The CDR3 is made up of 14 amino acids. Germline trimming cut 4 bases from V and 6 bases from J; bases unmatched to any gene: 6. The CDR3 protein is CASSILAGSNEQFF. The CDR3 DNA follows: TGCGCCAGCAGCATTCTAGCGGGTTCCAATGAGCAGTTCTTC.

The V gene is TRBV9, the J gene TRBJ1-1; D call uncertain. CDR1 is SGDLS, CDR2 YYNGEE, per germline. Trimming cost V 0 bases and J 0 bases, with 6 bases left between them. The CDR3 runs to 14 residues. The CDR3 DNA reads TGTGCCAGCAGCGTAGGTCTGTTGAACACTGAAGCTTTCTTT. This encodes CASSVGLLNTEAFF.

This chain uses TRBV6-5 with TRBJ2-7; TRBD2 might be the D (5 bases). The CDR3 covers 15 residues. The germline gives CDR1 MNHEY, CDR2 SVGAGI. The V and J ends lost 5 bases and 2 bases respectively, with 16 bases between them. The CDR3 is CASSKEALTAYEQYF. DNA of the CDR3: TGTGCCAGCAGTAAGGAGGCCCTAACCGCCTACGAGCAGTACTTC.

The CDR3 DNA reads TGTGCCAGCAGCCTAACTGAAGGGGGCGACTATGGCTACACCTTC. This sequence encodes CASSLTEGGDYGYTF. This chain links TRBV21-1 with TRBJ1-2; the table's TRBD1 call for D was not verified on the DNA. TRBV21-1 is a recognized pseudogene. The CDR3 spans 15 residues.

Here the CDR3 DNA reads TGTGCCAGTAGTCCCAGCCTGGGTATGGCTGGCTCCTACAATGAGCAGTTCTTC. Residues: CASSPSLGMAGSYNEQFF. The rearrangement links TRBV19 to TRBJ2-1; D is ambiguous. Trimming took off 5 bases at V and 0 bases at J, with 20 bases between the two ends. The V gene's germline CDR1 is LNHDA and CDR2 SQIVND (reference sequence). This CDR3 is built from 18 residues.

The V and J genes are TRBV28 and TRBJ2-7; 8 nucleotides line up with TRBD2. Germline V gives CDR1 MDHEN, CDR2 SYDVKM. V lost 3 bases, J lost 0 bases, and 7 bases stayed unmatched. The CDR3 covers 16 residues. The CDR3 bases are TGTGCCAGCAGTTTCCTTGTGGCGGGGGGCTCCTACGAGCAGTACTTC. Its translation is CASSFLVAGGSYEQYF.